These 29 T cell receptor beta chains originate from one sample sequenced in a study of T cell changes during pregnancy in multiple sclerosis. Profiled with immunoSEQ multiplex PCR; TCRdb holds only in-frame clones, not every one. Of around 50,000 clones listed, 90% to 95% are singletons. The sample here was CD8+ T cells from peripheral blood mononuclear cells, taken in the first trimester of pregnancy. The origin of the receptors is a female donor with multiple sclerosis, enrolled in a pregnancy study.

This chain connects TRBV28 to TRBJ2-2; TRBD2 aligns across 14 bases. The germline V gene encodes CDR1 MDHEN and CDR2 SYDVKM. CDR3 length: 17 amino acids. J gave up 6 bases and V 4 bases, and 7 bases lay outside the gene matches. The CDR3 DNA reads as TGTGCCAGCAGTTCCCGGACTAGCGGGAGGTCGGCCGGGGAGCTGTTTTTT. Amino acid sequence: CASSSRTSGRSAGELFF. The complete variable domain, with remaining parts taken from reference TRBV28 and TRBJ2-2, reads DVKVTQSSRYLVKRTGEKVFLECVQDMDHENMFWYRQDPGLGLRLIYFSYDVKMKEKGDIPEGYSVSREKKERFSLILESASTNQTSMYLCASSSRTSGRSAGELFFGEGSRLTVL.

This chain joins TRBV27 and TRBJ2-3; 13 bases map to TRBD2. Losses at the gene ends were 6 bases for V and 5 bases for J; bases not matched to a gene: 8. Per the germline V gene, CDR1 is MNHEY and CDR2 is SMNVEV (reference sequence). The CDR3 is 16 amino acids. The CDR3 loop reads CASRGPGLAGRDTQYF. For the CDR3, the DNA is TGTGCCAGCAGGGGACCGGGACTAGCGGGGAGAGATACGCAGTATTTT.

This chain links TRBV19 with TRBJ2-5; TRBD1 agrees at 7 bases. The V segment lost 2 bases and the J segment 5 bases; nucleotides outside the gene matches: 2. This CDR3 comprises 13 residues. Looked up from germline, CDR1 is LNHDA and CDR2 is SQIVND (reference sequence). The CDR3 DNA sequence: TGTGCCAGTAGTATACAAGGGGGCGAGACCCAGTACTTC. Protein sequence: CASSIQGGETQYF.

This clone was counted a single time. The chain joins TRBV7-9 to TRBJ1-4; 9 bases fit TRBD1. Germline V lookup: CDR1 SEHNR, CDR2 FQNEAQ (reference sequence). The CDR3 runs 15 residues. V was pared by 1 base and J by 7 bases, with 4 bases of the junction left unmatched. The CDR3 nucleotides are TGTGCCAGCAGCTTAGAGGACAGGGGTATTGAAAAACTGTTTTTT. It translates to CASSLEDRGIEKLFF. Filled out from reference TRBV7-9 and TRBJ1-4, the complete variable domain reads DTGVSQNPRHKITKRGQNVTFRCDPISEHNRLYWYRQTLGQGPEFLTYFQNEAQLEKSRLLSDRFSAERPKGSFSTLEIQRTEQGDSAMYLCASSLEDRGIEKLFFGSGTQLSVL.

The J gene is TRBJ2-1, the V gene TRBV2; unclear D gene. CDR3 size: 11 residues. The V gene lost 3 bases and the J gene lost 16 bases, with 13 bases spanning the gap. CDR1 is SNHLY and CDR2 is FYNNEI in the germline V gene. For the CDR3, the DNA is TGTGCCAGCAGTGAGTCGGGTCCGGGTTTCTTC. Amino acid sequence: CASSESGPGFF.

V gene TRBV27 combines with J gene TRBJ2-7; 9 bases are a match to TRBD1. The CDR3 consists of 13 residues. The V gene's germline CDR1 is MNHEY and CDR2 SMNVEV (reference sequence). With V trimmed by 6 bases and J by 6 bases, 6 bases remained unmatched. The CDR3 sequence: CASRAGTGPEQYF. The CDR3 DNA sequence: TGTGCCAGCAGAGCCGGGACAGGGCCCGAGCAGTACTTC.

This clone has just a few counts. V gene TRBV2 combines with J gene TRBJ2-7; 7 bases are shared with TRBD1. After removal of 8 bases from V and 3 bases from J, the junction contained 4 bases not matched to a gene. The CDR3 spans 12 residues. Germline lookup yields CDR1 SNHLY and CDR2 FYNNEI. The CDR3, as DNA: TGTGCCAGCCGGGACAGATACTACGAGCAGTACTTC. Protein sequence: CASRDRYYEQYF.

The V gene is TRBV10-3, the J gene TRBJ2-7, with D unresolved. The CDR3 sequence is 14 residues long. CDR1 is ENHRY, CDR2 SYGVKD, per germline. Trimming removed 2 bases from V and 7 bases from J, with 15 bases in between. The CDR3 nucleotides are TGTGCCATCAGTGAGCCGGAGCAAGGAAGGGAGCAGTACTTC. Its translation is CAISEPEQGREQYF.

The chain couples TRBV7-3 to TRBJ2-7; unclear D gene. The CDR3 runs 13 residues. CDR1 is SGHTA, CDR2 FQGTGA, per germline. Trimming removed 4 bases at V and 6 bases at J, with 13 bases between. The CDR3 is CASSSLGGAEQYF. In nucleotides, the CDR3 is TGTGCCAGCAGCTCTTTAGGTGGAGCCGAGCAGTACTTC. The variable domain in full, completed from reference TRBV7-3 and TRBJ2-7, reads GAGVSQTPSNKVTEKGKYVELRCDPISGHTALYWYRQSLGQGPEFLIYFQGTGAADDSGLPNDRFFAVRPEGSVSTLKIQRTERGDSAVYLCASSSLGGAEQYFGPGTRLTVT.

This sequence joins TRBV11-2 and TRBJ1-2; D call uncertain. Trimming pared 3 bases from V and 0 bases from J, leaving 5 bases between. From germline, CDR1 is SGHAT and CDR2 FQNNGV. This CDR3 is 13 amino acids long. The CDR3 region is CASSFATNYGYTF. Here the CDR3 DNA reads TGTGCCAGCAGCTTTGCGACTAACTATGGCTACACCTTC. Full variable domain (rest looked up from reference TRBV11-2 and TRBJ1-2): EAGVAQSPRYKIIEKRQSVAFWCNPISGHATLYWYQQILGQGPKLLIQFQNNGVVDDSQLPKDRFSAERLKGVDSTLKIQPAKLEDSAVYLCASSFATNYGYTFGSGTRLTVV.

This rearrangement joins TRBV2 to TRBJ2-3; 9 positions agree with TRBD1. Trimming at V came to 5 bases and at J to 5 bases, leaving 8 bases not matched to a gene. CDR3 length: 15 residues. CDR1 is SNHLY, CDR2 FYNNEI, per germline. The CDR3 loop is CASSSRDRVLDTQYF. Here the CDR3 DNA reads TGTGCCAGCAGTTCCCGGGACAGGGTATTAGATACGCAGTATTTT.

The chain combines TRBV6-1 with TRBJ1-1; TRBD1 aligns across 9 bases. The CDR3 is 14 residues long. V lost 5 bases, J lost 4 bases, and 5 bases stayed unmatched. Per germline, CDR1 MNHNS and CDR2 SASEGT. CDR3 in amino acids: CASSTGGSGTEAFF. CDR3 coding DNA: TGTGCCAGCAGTACAGGGGGCAGCGGCACTGAAGCTTTCTTT.

This clone appeared once. CDR3 DNA sequence: TGTGCCAGCAGCTTAGACAGCGGTGGAAACACCATATATTTT. Amino acids: CASSLDSGGNTIYF. This rearrangement joins TRBV7-6 to TRBJ1-3; no firm D call. The germline gives CDR1 SGHVS, CDR2 FNYEAQ. CDR3 length: 14 residues. V was clipped by 1 base and J by 3 bases, with 7 bases between them. Supplemented by reference TRBV7-6 and TRBJ1-3, the full variable domain reads GAGVSQSPRYKVTKRGQDVALRCDPISGHVSLYWYRQALGQGPEFLTYFNYEAQQDKSGLPNDRFSAERPEGSISTLTIQRTEQRDSAMYRCASSLDSGGNTIYFGEGSWLTVV.

The chain couples TRBV15 to TRBJ1-5; maybe TRBD1 (5 bases). V was trimmed by 5 bases and J by 0 bases, leaving 14 bases between them. This CDR3 is 16 amino acids long. Germline CDR1 LNHNV, CDR2 YYDKDF (reference sequence). The CDR3 sequence is CATSYMDTDSNQPQHF. The CDR3 DNA sequence: TGTGCCACCAGCTATATGGACACAGATAGCAATCAGCCCCAGCATTTT.

This rearrangement joins TRBV18 to TRBJ2-4, with D possibly matching TRBD2 (5 bases). V gave up 0 bases and J gave up 3 bases, with 12 bases separating them. Germline CDR1 KGHSH, CDR2 LQKENI. This CDR3 is 16 amino acids long. CDR3 in DNA: TGTGCCAGCTCACCACCGCGGGCCGGGATCAAAAACATTCAGTACTTC. It is translated as CASSPPRAGIKNIQYF.

The V call is TRBV9, the J call TRBJ2-3, with D tentatively TRBD1 (5 bases). V was cut by 0 bases and J by 0 bases, with 14 bases left in between. This CDR3 has 17 amino acids. Germline-derived CDR1 and CDR2 are SGDLS and YYNGEE. The chain's CDR3 is CASSVGNSRASTDTQYF. The CDR3 coding sequence is TGTGCCAGCAGCGTAGGTAATAGCAGGGCTAGCACAGATACGCAGTATTTT.

The chain joins TRBV27 to TRBJ1-1; 8 nucleotides line up with TRBD1. This CDR3 is 17 amino acids long. The trim removed 6 bases at V and 2 bases at J, leaving 14 bases unmatched. Germline values: CDR1 MNHEY, CDR2 SMNVEV (reference sequence). Here the CDR3 DNA reads TGTGCCAGCAGCCTCTTAGGACCGACAGGGGTAAACACTGAAGCTTTCTTT. Amino acid sequence: CASSLLGPTGVNTEAFF.

This clone was counted once. The V gene is TRBV7-9, the J gene TRBJ1-3; TRBD1 is a possible D gene (6 bases). The CDR3 spans 17 residues. With 5 bases removed from V and 0 bases from J, the gap between germline ends came to 17 bases. Germline V gene data show CDR1 as SEHNR and CDR2 as FQNEAQ (reference sequence). The CDR3 is CASSKGSDRSSGNTIYF. In nucleotides, the CDR3 is TGTGCCAGCAGCAAAGGGTCGGACAGAAGCTCTGGAAACACCATATATTTT.

The chain employs TRBV4-1 and TRBJ2-7; D may be TRBD1 (6 bases). The CDR3 has 17 residues. The V end was cut by 1 base, the J end by 0 bases, with 16 bases between. Germline V gene data show CDR1 as MGHRA and CDR2 as YSYEKL. As DNA, the CDR3 is TGCGCCAGCAGCCAAGTCGCGGCTCAGGACAGCTCCTACGAGCAGTACTTC. This gives the protein CASSQVAAQDSSYEQYF.

The V and J genes are TRBV5-1 and TRBJ2-7; D unresolved. This CDR3 has 13 residues. The V gene's germline CDR1 is SGHRS and CDR2 YFSETQ. V was trimmed by 1 base and J by 7 bases, leaving 12 bases between them. CDR3 loop: CASSLLPMREQYF. The CDR3 coding sequence is TGCGCCAGCAGCTTGTTACCTATGAGGGAGCAGTACTTC. Full variable domain (remainder filled in from reference TRBV5-1 and TRBJ2-7): KAGVTQTPRYLIKTRGQQVTLSCSPISGHRSVSWYQQTPGQGLQFLFEYFSETQRNKGNFPGRFSGRQFSNSRSEMNVSTLELGDSALYLCASSLLPMREQYFGPGTRLTVT.

This clone was observed once. The gene calls are TRBV19 and TRBJ2-5, with TRBD1 identical over 8 bases. The CDR3 contains 15 residues. The V and J ends lost 6 bases and 5 bases, in that order; junction bases with no gene match: 11. From germline, CDR1 is LNHDA and CDR2 SQIVND (reference sequence). Here the CDR3 DNA reads TGTGCCAGTAGAGAGAGACAGGGGCTCTGGGAGACCCAGTACTTC. Translated: CASRERQGLWETQYF. Combining the CDR3 with reference TRBV19 and TRBJ2-5 gives the whole variable domain DGGITQSPKYLFRKEGQNVTLSCEQNLNHDAMYWYRQDPGQGLRLIYYSQIVNDFQKGDIAEGYSVSREKKESFPLTVTSAQKNPTAFYLCASRERQGLWETQYFGPGTRLLVL.

The chain links TRBV13 to TRBJ2-7; D perhaps matches TRBD2 (7 bases). Germline V lookup: CDR1 PRHDT, CDR2 FYEKMQ (reference sequence). The ends were cut back, 5 bases at V and 1 base at J, with 21 bases in the middle. The CDR3 sequence is 17 residues long. The CDR3 region has the DNA TGTGCCAGCAGCCCCGCGGGGGCCACCACAGTTTCCTACGAGCAGTACTTC. Translation gives CASSPAGATTVSYEQYF.

The chain employs TRBV5-5 and TRBJ1-1; no reliable D call. CDR1 SGHKS and CDR2 YYEKEE come from the germline V gene (reference sequence). Trimming removed 6 bases from V and 3 bases from J, with 21 bases in between. This CDR3 is 16 amino acids long. The DNA for the CDR3 is TGTGCCAGCACTCCCTCCCAGGCAGAAAGAGACACTGAAGCTTTCTTT. This codes for CASTPSQAERDTEAFF.

The chain uses TRBV6-5 and TRBJ1-1, with D hard to call. The germline V gene encodes CDR1 MNHEY and CDR2 SVGAGI. The CDR3 spans 13 residues. V was clipped by 0 bases and J by 11 bases, with 13 bases between them. For the CDR3, the DNA is TGTGCCAGCAGTTACTCTGACACCCTTGGGGCTTTCTTT. This encodes CASSYSDTLGAFF.

The gene calls are TRBV5-1 and TRBJ2-7, with 8 nucleotides matching TRBD2. Germline V lookup: CDR1 SGHRS, CDR2 YFSETQ. V shed 3 bases and J 3 bases; nucleotides not matched to a gene: 17. The CDR3 contains 18 residues. CDR3 protein: CASSSKGLETSGLYEQYF. CDR3 in DNA: TGCGCCAGCAGCTCAAAGGGACTAGAAACCTCGGGGCTCTACGAGCAGTACTTC.

CDR3 region: CASSHRAGLLVYEQYF. The CDR3 nucleotides read TGTGCCAGCAGCCACCGAGCGGGACTCCTAGTCTACGAGCAGTACTTC. J is TRBJ2-5 and V is TRBV5-4; TRBD2 matches 7 bases. The better agreement between TRBJ2-7 and the DNA end casts doubt on the J call. The CDR3 is made up of 16 amino acids. Germline-derived CDR1 and CDR2 are SGHNT and YYREEE (reference sequence).

This rearrangement joins TRBV29-1 to TRBJ2-3; maybe TRBD1 (5 bases). Trimming cost V 8 bases and J 2 bases, with 14 bases left between them. The CDR3 contains 13 residues. The germline V gene encodes CDR1 SQVTM and CDR2 ANQGSEA. CDR3 in amino acids: CSLRGVNTDTQYF. DNA for the CDR3: TGCAGCCTAAGGGGCGTAAACACAGATACGCAGTATTTT.

This chain connects TRBV7-9 to TRBJ2-1; TRBD2 is a possible D gene (6 bases). V lost 6 bases and J lost 8, with 17 bases in between. Germline V gene sequence: CDR1 SEHNR, CDR2 FQNEAQ (reference sequence). The length of the CDR3 is 14 residues. The CDR3 here is CASSNRWGEHEQFF. The CDR3 DNA follows: TGTGCCAGCAGTAATAGGTGGGGGGAGCATGAGCAGTTCTTC.

CDR3 region: CASSVRDNYEQYF. CDR3 bases: TGTGCCAGCAGCGTCCGGGACAACTACGAGCAGTACTTC. The gene calls are TRBV9 and TRBJ2-7; perhaps TRBD1 as D (6 bases). CDR3 length: 13 residues. V lost 2 bases to trimming and J lost 3 bases, with 9 bases between them. Germline assignment: CDR1 SGDLS and CDR2 YYNGEE.